The sequence of this T cell receptor beta chain was determined in a study of shared clonotypes between healthy human individuals. Study in general: Samples came from a couple of female and a few male donors aged 18 to 49.

Assay runs were performed at deep level. In the original workflow: ImmunoSEQ sequences covered only the junction and lacked quality scores; filtering therefore differed. Measured with immunoSEQ multiplex PCR; TCRdb has only the in-frame clones, and not every one. D and trimming were read from the DNA, whereas the V and J calls and clone size are those reported in that table. The data contain about 580,000 clones, roughly 98% of them singletons. V was clipped by 1 base and J by 3 bases, with 13 bases between them. Germline V gene sequence: CDR1 SGHVS, CDR2 FNYEAQ. The CDR3 is 15 residues long. CD45RO-negative cells were positively selected for CCR7, leaving out terminally differentiated effector memory CD45RA+ cells.

The sample taken for sequencing was naive CD8+ T cells sorted from blood. The TCR sequence derives from a man younger than 40 in good health. The chain has TRBV7-6 and TRBJ2-7; D is possibly TRBD1 or TRBD2 (6 bases each). The CDR3 sequence: CASSLEGGRVYEQYF. In DNA, the CDR3 is TGTGCCAGCAGCTTAGAGGGGGGTAGGGTCTACGAGCAGTACTTC.